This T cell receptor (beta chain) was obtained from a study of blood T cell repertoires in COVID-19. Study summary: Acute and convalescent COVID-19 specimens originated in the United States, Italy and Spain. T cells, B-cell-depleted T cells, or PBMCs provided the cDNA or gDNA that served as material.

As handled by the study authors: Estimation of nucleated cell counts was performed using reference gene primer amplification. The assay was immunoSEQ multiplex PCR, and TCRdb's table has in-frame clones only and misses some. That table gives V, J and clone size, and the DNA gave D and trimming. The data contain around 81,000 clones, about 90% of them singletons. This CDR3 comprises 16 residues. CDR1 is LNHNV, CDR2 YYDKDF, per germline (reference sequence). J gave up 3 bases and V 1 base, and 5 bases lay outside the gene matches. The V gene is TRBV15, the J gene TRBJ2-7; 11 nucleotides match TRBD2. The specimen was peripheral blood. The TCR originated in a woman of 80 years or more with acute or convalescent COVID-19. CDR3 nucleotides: TGTGCCACCAGCAGAGGCCAGACTAGCGGGATCTACGAGCAGTACTTC. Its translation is CATSRGQTSGIYEQYF.